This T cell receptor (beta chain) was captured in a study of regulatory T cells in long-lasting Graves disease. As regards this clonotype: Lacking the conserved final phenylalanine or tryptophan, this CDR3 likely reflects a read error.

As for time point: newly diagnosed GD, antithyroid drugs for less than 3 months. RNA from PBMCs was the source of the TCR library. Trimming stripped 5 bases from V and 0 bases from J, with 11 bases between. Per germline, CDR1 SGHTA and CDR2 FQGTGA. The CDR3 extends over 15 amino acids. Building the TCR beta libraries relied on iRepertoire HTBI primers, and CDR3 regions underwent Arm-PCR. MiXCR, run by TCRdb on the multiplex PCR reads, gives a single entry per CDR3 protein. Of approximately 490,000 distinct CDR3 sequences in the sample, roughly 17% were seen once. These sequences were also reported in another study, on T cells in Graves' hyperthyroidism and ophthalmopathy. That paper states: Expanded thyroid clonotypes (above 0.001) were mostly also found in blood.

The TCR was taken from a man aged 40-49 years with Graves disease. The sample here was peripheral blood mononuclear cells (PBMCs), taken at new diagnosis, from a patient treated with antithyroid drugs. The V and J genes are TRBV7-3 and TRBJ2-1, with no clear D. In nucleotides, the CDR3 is TGTGCCAGCAGCCTCCGAGCGAGCTCCTACAATGAGCAGTTCCTC. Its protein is CASSLRASSYNEQFL.